A selection of T cell receptor beta chains follows, all from one sample in a study of blood T cell repertoires in COVID-19. The table came from immunoSEQ multiplex PCR; TCRdb's copy has only in-frame clones and leaves some out. The repertoire holds 76,000 or so clones, with approximately 88% as singletons. The sequencing input was peripheral blood. The source of these receptors is a man younger than 45 with acute or convalescent COVID-19. CDR3s include the opening cysteine and the closing phenylalanine or tryptophan. The D gene is left open where the match is weak. Not all rows give a size; the values are once, few, many and, for expanded clones, a class.

D,V,J,size,CDR3,DNA
NA,TRBV6-5,TRBJ2-7,NA,CASSRRRDLYEQYF,TGTGCCAGCAGCCGGAGACGGGATCTCTACGAGCAGTACTTC
TRBD1,TRBV28,TRBJ2-7,NA,CASSRDRDYEQYF,TGTGCCAGCAGTCGGGACAGGGACTACGAGCAGTACTTC
NA,TRBV30,TRBJ2-5,NA,CAWRAGQETQYF,TGTGCCTGGAGGGCTGGTCAAGAGACCCAGTACTTC
TRBD2,TRBV10-3,TRBJ2-5,NA,CAISGAGKETQYF,TGTGCCATCAGTGGAGCGGGGAAAGAGACCCAGTACTTC
NA,TRBV6-1,TRBJ1-1,once,CASSEDSGNTEAFF,TGTGCCAGCAGTGAAGACAGTGGGAACACTGAAGCTTTCTTT
NA,TRBV19,TRBJ2-2,NA,CASSIPGWTGELFF,TGTGCCAGTAGTATCCCAGGGTGGACCGGGGAGCTGTTTTTT
TRBD1,TRBV5-1,TRBJ2-2,NA,CASRDRGGAGELFF,TGCGCCAGCCGCGACAGGGGTGGGGCCGGGGAGCTGTTTTTT
TRBD2,TRBV6-5,TRBJ2-1,NA,CASRPSGRYNEQFF,TGTGCCAGCCGTCCGAGCGGGAGGTACAATGAGCAGTTCTTC
TRBD1,TRBV5-1,TRBJ2-7,NA,CASSYRQGHAYEQYF,TGCGCCAGCAGCTACCGACAGGGTCATGCCTACGAGCAGTACTTC
TRBD1,TRBV28,TRBJ1-1,NA,CASSLGTGGNTEAFF,TGTGCCAGCAGTTTAGGGACAGGGGGGAACACTGAAGCTTTCTTT
NA,TRBV30,TRBJ1-3,NA,CAWSPDTGNTIYF,TGTGCCTGGAGTCCGGACACTGGAAACACCATATATTTT
TRBD1,TRBV30,TRBJ2-7,NA,CAWRGRQGRDEQYF,TGTGCCTGGAGGGGGAGACAGGGTAGGGACGAGCAGTACTTC
TRBD1,TRBV2,TRBJ2-1,NA,CASSLYRGYNEQFF,TGTGCCAGCAGTCTGTACAGGGGTTACAATGAGCAGTTCTTC
TRBD1,TRBV29-1,TRBJ2-1,once,CSVEGGGTGRDNEQFF,TGCAGCGTTGAAGGAGGGGGGACAGGGAGAGACAATGAGCAGTTCTTC
NA,TRBV28,TRBJ1-4,NA,CASSSSPTVGHQKLFF,TGTGCCAGCAGCTCTTCCCCGACAGTGGGGCATCAAAAACTGTTTTTT
TRBD2,TRBV28,TRBJ2-3,medium-sized,CASSFFSLAGQQYF,TGTGCCAGCAGTTTCTTCTCCCTAGCGGGACAGCAGTATTTT
TRBD1,TRBV29-1,TRBJ2-2,NA,CSGIQGSGELFF,TGCAGCGGCATACAGGGGTCCGGGGAGCTGTTTTTT
NA,TRBV29-1,TRBJ2-5,NA,CSVAGQGILSAGKETQYF,TGCAGCGTCGCCGGACAGGGAATTCTATCAGCGGGAAAAGAGACCCAGTACTTC
NA,TRBV11-1,TRBJ2-7,NA,CASTGTTGQGLGEQYF,TGTGCCAGCACCGGCACCACGGGACAGGGACTAGGGGAGCAGTACTTC
TRBD1,TRBV28,TRBJ1-5,NA,CASRSDRGGSYSNQPQHF,TGTGCCAGCAGGTCGGACAGGGGGGGATCGTATAGCAATCAGCCCCAGCATTTT
NA,TRBV14,TRBJ2-3,NA,CASSQEVTSRPSDTQYF,TGTGCCAGCAGCCAAGAGGTCACTAGTCGGCCGTCAGATACGCAGTATTTT
TRBD1,TRBV6-5,TRBJ2-3,NA,CASTTGETDTQYF,TGTGCCAGCACCACAGGGGAGACAGATACGCAGTATTTT
TRBD1,TRBV24-1,TRBJ2-2,NA,CATRDRVVGELFF,TGTGCCACCAGGGACAGGGTTGTCGGGGAGCTGTTTTTT
TRBD1,TRBV29-1,TRBJ2-7,NA,CSVRTGTDEQYF,TGCAGCGTCCGGACAGGGACTGACGAGCAGTACTTC
TRBD1,TRBV5-6,TRBJ1-1,NA,CASSGQVHNTEAFF,TGTGCCAGCAGCGGACAGGTCCACAATACTGAAGCTTTCTTT
NA,TRBV7-2,TRBJ2-2,NA,CASSLAFRGSGELFF,TGTGCCAGCAGCTTAGCGTTTAGGGGATCCGGGGAGCTGTTTTTT
TRBD2,TRBV4-2,TRBJ2-1,NA,CASSQVAWGLGVWNEQFF,TGTGCCAGCAGCCAAGTCGCATGGGGACTAGGTGTTTGGAATGAGCAGTTCTTC
TRBD2,TRBV2,TRBJ2-1,NA,CASSITSGRGNEQFF,TGTGCCAGCAGCATAACTAGCGGGAGAGGCAATGAGCAGTTCTTC